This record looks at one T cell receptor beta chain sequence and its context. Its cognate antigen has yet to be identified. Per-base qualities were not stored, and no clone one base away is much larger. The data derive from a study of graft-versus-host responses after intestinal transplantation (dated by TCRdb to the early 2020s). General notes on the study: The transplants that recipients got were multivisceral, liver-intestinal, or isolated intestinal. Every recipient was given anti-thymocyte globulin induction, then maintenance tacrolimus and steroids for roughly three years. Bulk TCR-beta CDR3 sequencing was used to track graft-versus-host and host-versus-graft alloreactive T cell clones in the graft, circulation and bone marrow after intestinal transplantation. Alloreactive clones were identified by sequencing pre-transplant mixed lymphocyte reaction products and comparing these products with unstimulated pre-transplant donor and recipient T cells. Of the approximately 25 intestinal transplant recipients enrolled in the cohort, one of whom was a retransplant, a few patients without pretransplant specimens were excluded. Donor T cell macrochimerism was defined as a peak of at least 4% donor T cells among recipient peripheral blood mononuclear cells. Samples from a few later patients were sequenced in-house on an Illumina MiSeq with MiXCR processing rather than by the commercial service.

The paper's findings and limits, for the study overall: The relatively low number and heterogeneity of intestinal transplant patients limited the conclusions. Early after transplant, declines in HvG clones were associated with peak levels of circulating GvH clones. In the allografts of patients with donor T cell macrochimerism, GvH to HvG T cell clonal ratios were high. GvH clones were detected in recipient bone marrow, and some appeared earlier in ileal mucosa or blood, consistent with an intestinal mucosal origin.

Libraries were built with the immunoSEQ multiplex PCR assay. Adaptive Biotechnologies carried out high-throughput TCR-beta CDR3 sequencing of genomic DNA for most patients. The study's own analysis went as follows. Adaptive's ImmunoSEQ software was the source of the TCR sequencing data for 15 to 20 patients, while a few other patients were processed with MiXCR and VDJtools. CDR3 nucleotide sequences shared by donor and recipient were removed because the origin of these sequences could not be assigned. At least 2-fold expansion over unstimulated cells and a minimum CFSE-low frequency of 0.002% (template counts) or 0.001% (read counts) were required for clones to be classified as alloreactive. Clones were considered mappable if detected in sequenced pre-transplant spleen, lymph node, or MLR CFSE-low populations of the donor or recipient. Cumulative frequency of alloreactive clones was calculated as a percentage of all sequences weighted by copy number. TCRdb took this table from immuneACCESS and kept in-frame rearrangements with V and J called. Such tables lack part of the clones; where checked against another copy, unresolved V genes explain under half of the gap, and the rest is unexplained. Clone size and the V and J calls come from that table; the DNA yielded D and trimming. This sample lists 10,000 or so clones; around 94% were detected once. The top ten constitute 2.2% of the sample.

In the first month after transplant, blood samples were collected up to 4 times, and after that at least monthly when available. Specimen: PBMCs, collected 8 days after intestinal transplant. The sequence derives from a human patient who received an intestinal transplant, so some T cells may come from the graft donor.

CDR3 reads: CASSPGTDTQYF. The nucleotides read TGTGCCAGCAGCCCAGGCACAGATACGCAGTATTTT. The receptor chain draws on TRBV7-9 and TRBJ2-3, with the D gene uncertain. The germline V gene (reference sequence) sets CDR1 to SEHNR and CDR2 to FQNEAQ. From the cysteine up to the phenylalanine, the CDR3 has a length of 12 residues. This entry keeps only the CDR3 DNA: 36 bases, framed from base 1. V was cut back by 5 bases and J by 1 base, leaving a gap of 4 bases between them.